The 26 T cell receptor beta chains listed next were all sequenced from one sample in a study of cytomegalovirus exposure and HLA in healthy donors. 13 Jbeta primers and 60 Vbeta primers were used for the PCR. The assay was immunoSEQ multiplex PCR, and TCRdb's table has in-frame clones only and misses some. Among around 110,000 clones, 70% to 75% were seen once, and the ten largest hold 1.6%. The sequenced material came from PBMCs. These receptors were obtained from a woman between 18 and 29 years old in good health and CMV-seronegative.

The V gene is TRBV4-1, the J gene TRBJ1-2; D is undetermined. Trimming shortened V by 0 bases and J by 0 bases, and 8 bases separated the two germline ends. Germline CDR1 is MGHRA and CDR2 is YSYEKL. This CDR3 comprises 15 residues. The CDR3 nucleotides read TGCGCCAGCAGCCAAGATCCCGCGGCTAACTATGGCTACACCTTC. Translating gives CASSQDPAANYGYTF.

CDR3 protein: CASRETATNEKLFF. CDR3 nucleotides: TGTGCCAGCAGGGAAACAGCAACTAATGAAAAACTGTTTTTT. The chain recombines TRBV6-1 with TRBJ1-4, with D hard to call. From germline, CDR1 is MNHNS and CDR2 SASEGT. The CDR3 consists of 14 residues. Trimming removed 6 bases at V and 0 bases at J, with 8 bases between.

The CDR3 here is CASSFGEGDEQYF. The CDR3 DNA reads TGCGCCAGCAGTTTCGGTGAGGGGGACGAGCAGTACTTC. The chain links TRBV5-1 to TRBJ2-7; D possibly corresponds to TRBD1 (6 bases). V was clipped by 5 bases and J by 5 bases, with 14 bases between them. The length of the CDR3 is 13 residues. CDR1 is SGHRS and CDR2 is YFSETQ in the germline V gene.

The rearrangement links TRBV9 to TRBJ2-6; 7 bases line up with TRBD1. The CDR3 loop spans 17 amino acids. J lost 2 bases, V lost 2 bases, and 7 bases had no gene match. Germline V lookup: CDR1 SGDLS, CDR2 YYNGEE. This CDR3 is CASSVEIQGTGANVLTF. CDR3 in DNA: TGTGCCAGCAGCGTGGAGATACAGGGGACTGGGGCCAACGTCCTGACTTTC. The full variable domain, completed using reference TRBV9 and TRBJ2-6, is DSGVTQTPKHLITATGQRVTLRCSPRSGDLSVYWYQQSLDQGLQFLIQYYNGEERAKGNILERFSAQQFPDLHSELNLSSLELGDSALYFCASSVEIQGTGANVLTFGAGSRLTVL.

This clone has just a few counts. CDR3 coding DNA: TGTGCCAGCACACAGTCCCCCTACGAGCAGTACTTC. Translation gives CASTQSPYEQYF. The V gene is TRBV2, the J gene TRBJ2-7; D uncertain. The CDR3 sequence is 12 residues long. Per germline, CDR1 SNHLY and CDR2 FYNNEI. V lost 7 bases and J lost 2, with 9 bases in between.

The gene calls are TRBV19 and TRBJ1-1; D is possibly TRBD1 (5 bases). V lost 5 bases, J lost 5 bases, and 18 bases lay in between. In germline, CDR1 is LNHDA, CDR2 SQIVND (reference sequence). The CDR3 is 15 amino acids. Here the CDR3 reads CASSLQVNIGTEAFF. In DNA, the CDR3 is TGTGCCAGTAGTCTACAGGTGAACATTGGGACTGAAGCTTTCTTT.

This chain links TRBV28 with TRBJ1-2; D remains ambiguous. This CDR3 spans 16 amino acids. The germline V gene has CDR1 MDHEN and CDR2 SYDVKM. Trimming left V 3 bases short and J 0 bases short, with 14 bases between. CDR3 DNA sequence: TGTGCCAGCAGTTTGTTAGGGAGGATTGCTAACTATGGCTACACCTTC. This gives the protein CASSLLGRIANYGYTF.

V is TRBV18 and J is TRBJ1-1; no firm D call. The V gene lost 6 bases and the J gene lost 0 bases, with 8 bases spanning the gap. The CDR3 totals 13 residues. The germline V gene encodes CDR1 KGHSH and CDR2 LQKENI. This chain's CDR3 is CASSPELNTEAFF. DNA for the CDR3: TGTGCCAGCTCTCCAGAGTTGAACACTGAAGCTTTCTTT.

The V and J genes are TRBV6-5 and TRBJ2-3, with 8 bases aligning to TRBD2. The CDR3 has 13 amino acids. Trimming took 10 bases from V and 5 from J; bases not matched to a gene: 8. Germline-derived CDR1 and CDR2 are MNHEY and SVGAGI. CDR3 sequence reads: CATGAGGGDTQYF. In DNA, the CDR3 is TGTGCCACCGGCGCGGGGGGAGGAGATACGCAGTATTTT.

The chain is built from TRBV30 and TRBJ1-1, with 7 positions matching TRBD1. The germline V gene encodes CDR1 GTSNPN and CDR2 SVGIG (reference sequence). After removal of 1 base from V and 4 bases from J, the junction contained 9 bases not matched to a gene. The CDR3 has 15 residues. CDR3 DNA sequence: TGTGCCTGGAGTGATAAACAGGGGCGGGTCACTGAAGCTTTCTTT. This gives the protein CAWSDKQGRVTEAFF.

This chain joins TRBV28 and TRBJ1-4; D is possibly TRBD1 (5 bases). The CDR3 runs 14 residues. The germline V gene encodes CDR1 MDHEN and CDR2 SYDVKM. Trimming shortened V by 2 bases and J by 5 bases, and 9 bases separated the two germline ends. The CDR3, as DNA: TGTGCCAGCAGTTTACCAGGGCTCAATGAAAAACTGTTTTTT. It is translated as CASSLPGLNEKLFF. Together with reference TRBV28 and TRBJ1-4, the CDR3 gives the full variable domain: DVKVTQSSRYLVKRTGEKVFLECVQDMDHENMFWYRQDPGLGLRLIYFSYDVKMKEKGDIPEGYSVSREKKERFSLILESASTNQTSMYLCASSLPGLNEKLFFGSGTQLSVL.

This sequence joins TRBV2 and TRBJ2-1, with 8 bases identical to TRBD2. The CDR3 length is 16 residues. Per the germline V gene, CDR1 is SNHLY and CDR2 is FYNNEI. V lost 1 base, J lost 4 bases, and 6 bases stayed unmatched. The CDR3 reads CASSEVSGDPYNEQFF. The CDR3 nucleotides are TGTGCCAGCAGTGAAGTTAGCGGGGACCCTTACAATGAGCAGTTCTTC.

This sequence joins TRBV7-9 and TRBJ1-1; a weak D match, TRBD1 (6 bases). The CDR3 totals 15 residues. The germline V and J ends were trimmed by 5 bases and 1 base, with 14 bases remaining between them. Germline-derived CDR1 and CDR2 are SEHNR and FQNEAQ (reference sequence). The CDR3 here is CASSQPGTSNTEAFF. CDR3 sequence (DNA): TGTGCCAGCAGCCAGCCAGGGACATCGAACACTGAAGCTTTCTTT.

The genes are TRBV7-9 and TRBJ1-1, with D maybe TRBD1 (6 bases). This CDR3 is built from 14 residues. The V end lost 2 bases, the J end lost 4 bases, and 11 bases lay between the germline ends. Germline CDR1 and CDR2: SEHNR and FQNEAQ (reference sequence). CDR3 region: CASSLSTGTTEAFF. CDR3 DNA: TGTGCCAGCAGCTTATCCACAGGGACCACTGAAGCTTTCTTT.

This clone was detected a few times. Additional DNA sequences in this sample encode the identical CDR3. The chain is built from TRBV5-1 and TRBJ1-4, with TRBD1 identical over 8 bases. Trimming took 2 bases from V and 0 from J; bases not matched to a gene: 0. This CDR3 has 15 residues. Germline values: CDR1 SGHRS, CDR2 YFSETQ. CDR3 protein: CASSLQGATNEKLFF. CDR3 sequence (DNA): TGCGCCAGCAGCTTACAGGGGGCAACTAATGAAAAACTGTTTTTT.

The chain has TRBV5-5 and TRBJ2-7; 7 bases are shared with TRBD1. The CDR3 is made up of 13 amino acids. V shed 4 bases, J shed 0 bases, and the junction held 1 base outside the gene matches. Germline values: CDR1 SGHKS, CDR2 YYEKEE (reference sequence). The DNA of the CDR3 is TGTGCCAGCAGCACAGGGGCCTCCTACGAGCAGTACTTC. This sequence encodes CASSTGASYEQYF.

This sequence joins TRBV7-8 and TRBJ2-5; the D gene is possibly TRBD2 (6 bases). The CDR3 spans 15 residues. The ends were cut back, 2 bases at V and 3 bases at J, with 13 bases in the middle. Germline V gene sequence: CDR1 SGHVS, CDR2 FQNEAQ. CDR3 DNA sequence: TGTGCCAGCAGCTTAAGGGCTGTAGCGGAAGAGACCCAGTACTTC. Protein product: CASSLRAVAEETQYF. The full variable domain, in which reference TRBV7-8 and TRBJ2-5 provide the parts outside the CDR3, is GAGVSQSPRYKVAKRGQDVALRCDPISGHVSLFWYQQALGQGPEFLTYFQNEAQLDKSGLPSDRFFAERPEGSVSTLKIQRTQQEDSAVYLCASSLRAVAEETQYFGPGTRLLVL.

The V and J genes are TRBV27 and TRBJ2-7, with D possibly being TRBD1 (5 bases). The V and J ends lost 4 bases and 6 bases respectively, with 10 bases between them. This CDR3 spans 12 amino acids. CDR1 is MNHEY and CDR2 is SMNVEV in the germline V gene (reference sequence). The CDR3 is CASSSAGREQYF. The CDR3 nucleotides read TGTGCCAGCAGTTCGGCAGGGCGCGAGCAGTACTTC.

V is TRBV28 and J is TRBJ2-4; 7 positions agree with TRBD2. Looked up from germline, CDR1 is MDHEN and CDR2 is SYDVKM. The CDR3 is 14 amino acids. V lost 5 bases, J lost 5 bases, and 6 bases stayed unmatched. CDR3 sequence (DNA): TGTGCCAGCAGTCCTCTTGGGGGGGAAAACATTCAGTACTTC. Translation gives CASSPLGGENIQYF.

The J gene is TRBJ2-3, the V gene TRBV6-1, with 8 bases lining up with TRBD1. CDR1 is MNHNS and CDR2 is SASEGT in the germline V gene. The CDR3 totals 15 residues. CDR3 amino acids: CAALKRTGPTDTQYF. CDR3 sequence (DNA): TGTGCAGCGCTAAAGAGGACAGGGCCCACAGATACGCAGTATTTT.

This clone showed up just once. The chain links TRBV5-4 to TRBJ1-6; 7 positions match TRBD1. Germline lookup yields CDR1 SGHNT and CDR2 YYREEE (reference sequence). The CDR3 runs to 13 residues. J gave up 14 bases and V 7 bases, and 12 bases lay outside the gene matches. CDR3 bases: TGTGCCAGCGGAGGGACAGCCACGCCGGCCCTCCACTTT. Translating gives CASGGTATPALHF.

This sequence joins TRBV7-8 and TRBJ1-5; D is ambiguous. V was clipped by 2 bases and J by 1 base, with 12 bases between them. CDR1 is SGHVS, CDR2 FQNEAQ, per germline. The CDR3 is 16 amino acids. Here the CDR3 reads CASSLNVGGSNQPQHF. The DNA for the CDR3 is TGTGCCAGCAGCTTAAATGTGGGAGGAAGCAATCAGCCCCAGCATTTT.

The chain links TRBV27 to TRBJ1-2; D remains ambiguous. V shed 5 bases and J shed 6 bases, with 16 bases lying between them. The germline V gene encodes CDR1 MNHEY and CDR2 SMNVEV (reference sequence). The CDR3 contains 14 residues. CDR3 DNA: TGTGCCAGCAGTCCCCGGGGAGGGTGGGATGGCTACACCTTC. Translating gives CASSPRGGWDGYTF.

This clone was recorded only once. The chain uses TRBV30 and TRBJ1-5; D gene ambiguous. The CDR3 totals 13 residues. The germline V and J ends were trimmed by 1 base and 4 bases, with 8 bases remaining between them. The germline gives CDR1 GTSNPN, CDR2 SVGIG (reference sequence). The CDR3 here is CAWSGGGNQPQHF. The CDR3 DNA is TGTGCCTGGAGTGGGGGAGGGAATCAGCCCCAGCATTTT.

The chain employs TRBV5-1 and TRBJ2-1; no clear D gene. The length of the CDR3 is 16 residues. V shed 2 bases and J shed 1 base, with 13 bases lying between them. The germline V gene encodes CDR1 SGHRS and CDR2 YFSETQ. Here the CDR3 DNA reads TGCGCCAGCAGCTTATCAGTGATGGTATCCTACAATGAGCAGTTCTTC. It yields the protein CASSLSVMVSYNEQFF.

The J gene is TRBJ2-1, the V gene TRBV29-1, with D perhaps matching TRBD1 (6 bases). V lost 2 bases, J lost 6 bases, and 14 bases lay in between. The CDR3 runs to 14 residues. Germline lookup yields CDR1 SQVTM and CDR2 ANQGSEA. For the CDR3, the DNA is TGCAGCGTTGAATCCGGGACATTTTTCAATGAGCAGTTCTTC. Its translation is CSVESGTFFNEQFF.